These 25 T cell receptor beta chains share one sample of origin, sequenced in a study of cytomegalovirus exposure and HLA in healthy donors. PCR amplification relied on 60 Vbeta primers (plus 13 Jbeta primers). Libraries were prepared by immunoSEQ multiplex PCR; TCRdb keeps only in-frame clonotypes and omits some of them. The repertoire holds roughly 110,000 clones, with around four fifths as singletons. The sequencing input was PBMCs. Receptor source: a man aged 30 to 39 in good health and CMV-seronegative.

This clone was observed a handful of times. The V gene is TRBV4-1, the J gene TRBJ2-5, with 7 bases identical to TRBD1. The CDR3 spans 15 residues. Germline V CDR1 and CDR2: MGHRA, YSYEKL. J gave up 4 bases and V 3 bases, and 8 bases lay outside the gene matches. CDR3 loop: CASSQYTGAGETQYF. CDR3 DNA: TGCGCCAGCAGCCAGTACACAGGGGCCGGAGAGACCCAGTACTTC.

Turning to this clone: A read error may account for a junction end that differs from germline. The V call is TRBV15, the J call TRBJ2-5; 7 nucleotides line up with TRBD1. Germline V gene data show CDR1 as LNHNV and CDR2 as YYDKDF (reference sequence). CDR3 length: 15 amino acids. This CDR3 is CATSRRRTGQEIQYF. CDR3 sequence (DNA): TGTGCCACCAGCAGACGCCGGACAGGTCAAGAGATCCAGTACTTC.

The V and J genes are TRBV28 and TRBJ2-3, with a weak D call TRBD2 (5 bases). V lost 7 bases to trimming and J lost 1 base, with 12 bases between them. The germline V gene has CDR1 MDHEN and CDR2 SYDVKM. The CDR3 is made up of 14 amino acids. CDR3 DNA: TGTGCCAGCATTCGGGAAAAGGGCACAGATACGCAGTATTTT. Amino acids: CASIREKGTDTQYF.

This chain uses TRBV5-8 with TRBJ2-1; TRBD1 aligns across 12 bases. The CDR3 length is 15 residues. Germline CDR1 reads SGHTS; CDR2 reads YDEGEE. V trimming: 2 bases; J trimming: 7 bases; junction bases outside the gene matches: 4. CDR3 DNA sequence: TGTGCCAGCAGCTTACCGGGACAGGGGGCTAATGAGCAGTTCTTC. Its translation is CASSLPGQGANEQFF.

The chain has TRBV29-1 and TRBJ2-7; TRBD2 aligns across 8 bases. CDR1 and CDR2 from the germline V gene are SQVTM and ANQGSEA. This CDR3 comprises 13 residues. V lost 7 bases, J lost 4 bases, and 9 bases stayed unmatched. The CDR3 bases are TGCAGCGCTCTAGGGACTAGTTTGTACGAGCAGTACTTC. As protein: CSALGTSLYEQYF.

J is TRBJ1-1 and V is TRBV29-1; 11 bases align to TRBD1. V lost 1 base, J lost 12 bases, and 4 bases stayed unmatched. The length of the CDR3 is 12 residues. Germline loops: CDR1 SQVTM, CDR2 ANQGSEA. CDR3 nucleotide sequence: TGCAGCGTTGAAGGGACAGGGGGCTGGACTTTCTTT. Amino acids: CSVEGTGGWTFF. The variable domain in full, completed from reference TRBV29-1 and TRBJ1-1, reads SAVISQKPSRDICQRGTSLTIQCQVDSQVTMMFWYRQQPGQSLTLIATANQGSEATYESGFVIDKFPISRPNLTFSTLTVSNMSPEDSSIYLCSVEGTGGWTFFGQGTRLTVV.

This chain links TRBV29-1 with TRBJ2-2; 7 bases are a match to TRBD2. V lost 0 bases, J lost 2 bases, and 12 bases stayed unmatched. Per the germline V gene, CDR1 is SQVTM and CDR2 is ANQGSEA. CDR3 length equals 18 residues. This CDR3 is CSVEDPVASGANTGELFF. Here the CDR3 DNA reads TGCAGCGTTGAAGATCCTGTAGCTAGCGGAGCTAACACCGGGGAGCTGTTTTTT.

A few counts support this clone. This chain connects TRBV30 to TRBJ2-2; D uncertain. V was trimmed by 2 bases and J by 1 base, leaving 14 bases between them. The CDR3 has 16 residues. Germline V gene sequence: CDR1 GTSNPN, CDR2 SVGIG (reference sequence). The CDR3 region is CAWSPSTRLNTGELFF. Here the CDR3 DNA reads TGTGCCTGGAGTCCTTCCACGAGATTGAACACCGGGGAGCTGTTTTTT.

This clone was seen a single time. The V call is TRBV7-3, the J call TRBJ2-5; D ambiguous. Germline-derived CDR1 and CDR2 are SGHTA and FQGTGA. This CDR3 spans 13 amino acids. The germline V and J ends were trimmed by 5 bases and 5 bases, with 12 bases remaining between them. CDR3 nucleotides: TGTGCCAGCAGCCCCGGATCCAGGGAGACCCAGTACTTC. Protein: CASSPGSRETQYF. The full variable domain, its missing parts supplied by reference TRBV7-3 and TRBJ2-5, is GAGVSQTPSNKVTEKGKYVELRCDPISGHTALYWYRQSLGQGPEFLIYFQGTGAADDSGLPNDRFFAVRPEGSVSTLKIQRTERGDSAVYLCASSPGSRETQYFGPGTRLLVL.

The V gene is TRBV28, the J gene TRBJ1-1; possible D gene TRBD1, 5 bases. Per germline, CDR1 MDHEN and CDR2 SYDVKM. The CDR3 loop spans 16 amino acids. Trimming pared 6 bases from V and 0 bases from J, leaving 17 bases between. The CDR3 coding sequence is TGTGCCAGCAGCCCAACCTGGGAGGGGCTGAACACTGAAGCTTTCTTT. Residues: CASSPTWEGLNTEAFF.

Remarks on this clone: Different DNA sequences within this sample yield the same CDR3. The rearrangement joins TRBV6-5 to TRBJ2-5, with D possibly matching TRBD1 (6 bases). Germline V gene data show CDR1 as MNHEY and CDR2 as SVGAGI. This CDR3 spans 14 amino acids. Between the trimmed V and J ends, which lost 2 bases and 1 base, there was a span of 8 bases. In DNA, the CDR3 is TGTGCCAGCAGTTACCGAGGGGGCCAAGAGACCCAGTACTTC. It encodes CASSYRGGQETQYF.

The chain links TRBV11-1 to TRBJ1-1; D not certain. This CDR3 spans 10 amino acids. From germline, CDR1 is SGHAT and CDR2 FQDESV (reference sequence). V lost 10 bases to trimming and J lost 7 bases, with 10 bases between them. CDR3 sequence: CATLGSEAFF. CDR3 coding DNA: TGTGCCACCCTCGGGAGTGAAGCTTTCTTT.

The chain employs TRBV6-4 and TRBJ1-1; D is uncertain. In germline, CDR1 is MRHNA, CDR2 SNTAGT. The ends were cut back, 5 bases at V and 6 bases at J, with 13 bases in the middle. The CDR3 contains 13 residues. CDR3 region: CASSTQRGAEAFF. The DNA for the CDR3 is TGTGCCAGCAGTACGCAACGCGGGGCTGAAGCTTTCTTT.

The rearrangement joins TRBV27 to TRBJ2-1, with a possible D match to TRBD1 (5 bases). Germline V CDR1 and CDR2: MNHEY, SMNVEV (reference sequence). This CDR3 is built from 15 residues. Trimming pared 3 bases from V and 3 bases from J, leaving 12 bases between. CDR3: CASSFTPGNYNEQFF. Here the CDR3 DNA reads TGTGCCAGCAGTTTTACCCCAGGGAACTACAATGAGCAGTTCTTC.

This sequence joins TRBV2 and TRBJ2-1; D is possibly TRBD1 (6 bases). V lost 6 bases to trimming and J lost 3 bases, with 12 bases between them. Germline lookup yields CDR1 SNHLY and CDR2 FYNNEI. This CDR3 has 14 residues. The CDR3 reads CASRDEDSYNEQFF. The CDR3 nucleotides are TGTGCCAGCAGGGACGAGGACAGCTACAATGAGCAGTTCTTC.

V usage is TRBV11-3 and J usage is TRBJ2-5; D ambiguous. The CDR3 runs to 17 residues. Trimming shortened V by 1 base and J by 1 base, and 16 bases separated the two germline ends. Per the germline V gene, CDR1 is SGHNT and CDR2 is YENEEA. In nucleotides, the CDR3 is TGTGCCAGCAGCTTAGGGTACGCCTTAGAGGTCCAAGAGACCCAGTACTTC. Translating gives CASSLGYALEVQETQYF.

J is TRBJ2-5 and V is TRBV6-1; D ambiguous. The J call is in doubt because the DNA end fits TRBJ2-7 better. CDR1 and CDR2 from the germline V gene are MNHNS and SASEGT. The CDR3 sequence is 13 residues long. CDR3 protein: CASIGAGYYEQYF. The DNA for the CDR3 is TGTGCCAGCATTGGAGCTGGGTACTACGAGCAGTACTTC.

The rearrangement links TRBV27 to TRBJ2-2; 10 nucleotides line up with TRBD1. Trimming took 11 bases from V and 5 from J; bases not matched to a gene: 8. There are 14 residues in the CDR3. The germline gives CDR1 MNHEY, CDR2 SMNVEV (reference sequence). This CDR3 is CAVRQGAGTGELFF. Written as DNA, the CDR3 is TGTGCCGTCCGACAGGGGGCTGGAACCGGGGAGCTGTTTTTT.

The chain links TRBV13 to TRBJ2-7; TRBD2 aligns across 7 bases. Germline V CDR1 and CDR2: PRHDT, FYEKMQ (reference sequence). The CDR3 is 16 amino acids. Trimming cost V 3 bases and J 1 base; bases outside gene matches: 9. CDR3 loop: CASSFTGGWESYEQYF. Here the CDR3 DNA reads TGTGCCAGCAGCTTCACGGGAGGTTGGGAATCCTACGAGCAGTACTTC.

The chain links TRBV25-1 to TRBJ2-1; D is ambiguous. Per the germline V gene, CDR1 is MGHDK and CDR2 is SYGVNS. The CDR3 length is 11 residues. V lost 1 base and J lost 12, with 7 bases in between. CDR3 sequence: CASSEFLVQFF. In DNA, the CDR3 is TGTGCCAGCAGTGAATTCCTAGTGCAGTTCTTC.

J is TRBJ1-1 and V is TRBV5-1; no clear D. The germline gives CDR1 SGHRS, CDR2 YFSETQ. The CDR3 is made up of 13 amino acids. Trimming removed 2 bases at V and 4 bases at J, with 9 bases between. The CDR3 here is CASSFGSLTEAFF. CDR3 nucleotide sequence: TGCGCCAGCAGCTTCGGGAGTCTCACTGAAGCTTTCTTT.

The J gene is TRBJ1-2, the V gene TRBV7-9, with a weak D call TRBD1 (6 bases). This CDR3 contains 14 residues. Germline CDR1 is SEHNR and CDR2 is FQNEAQ (reference sequence). V dropped 5 bases and J dropped 2 bases, with 12 bases sitting between them. CDR3 region: CASSNTGSNYGYTF. For the CDR3, the DNA is TGTGCCAGCAGCAATACAGGGTCCAACTATGGCTACACCTTC. The variable domain in full, with the rest retrieved from reference TRBV7-9 and TRBJ1-2, is DTGVSQNPRHKITKRGQNVTFRCDPISEHNRLYWYRQTLGQGPEFLTYFQNEAQLEKSRLLSDRFSAERPKGSFSTLEIQRTEQGDSAMYLCASSNTGSNYGYTFGSGTRLTVV.

The V call is TRBV7-2, the J call TRBJ1-2, with 8 bases matching TRBD1. Germline assignment: CDR1 SGHTA and CDR2 FQGNSA. The CDR3 consists of 15 residues. V dropped 5 bases and J dropped 4; count of bases not matched to a gene: 9. DNA of the CDR3: TGTGCCAGCAGCCGCTCTACGGGACAGGTCTATGGCTACACCTTC. Its protein product is CASSRSTGQVYGYTF.

This chain links TRBV13 with TRBJ2-1, with 9 bases identical to TRBD2. With V trimmed by 2 bases and J by 0 bases, 8 bases remained unmatched. The CDR3 spans 18 residues. Germline CDR1 reads PRHDT; CDR2 reads FYEKMQ (reference sequence). CDR3 protein: CASSLFSGGQSSYNEQFF. The CDR3 DNA is TGTGCCAGCAGCTTATTCAGCGGGGGGCAAAGCTCCTACAATGAGCAGTTCTTC.

This chain joins TRBV27 and TRBJ1-1, with D possibly matching TRBD1 (5 bases). Germline V gene lookup returns CDR1 MNHEY and CDR2 SMNVEV (reference sequence). There are 15 residues in the CDR3. Trimming pared 6 bases from V and 5 bases from J, leaving 19 bases between. CDR3 in amino acids: CASSYTSGGWTEAFF. The CDR3 DNA reads TGTGCCAGCAGCTACACCTCCGGGGGATGGACTGAAGCTTTCTTT.